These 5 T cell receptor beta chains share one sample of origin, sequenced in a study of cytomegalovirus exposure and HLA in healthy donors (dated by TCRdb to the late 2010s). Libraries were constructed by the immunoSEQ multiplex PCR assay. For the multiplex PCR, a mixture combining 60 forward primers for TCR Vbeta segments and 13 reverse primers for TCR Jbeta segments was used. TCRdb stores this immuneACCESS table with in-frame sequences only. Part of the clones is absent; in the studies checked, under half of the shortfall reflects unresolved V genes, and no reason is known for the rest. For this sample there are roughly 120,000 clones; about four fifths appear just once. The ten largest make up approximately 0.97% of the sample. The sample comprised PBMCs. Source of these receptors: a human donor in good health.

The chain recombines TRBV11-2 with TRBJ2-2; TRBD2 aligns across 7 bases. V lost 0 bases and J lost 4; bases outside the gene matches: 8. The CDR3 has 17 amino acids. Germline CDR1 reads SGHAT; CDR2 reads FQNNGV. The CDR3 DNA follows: TGTGCCAGCAGCTTAGAATTCGCCAGCGGGGCCACCGGGGAGCTGTTTTTT. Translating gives CASSLEFASGATGELFF.

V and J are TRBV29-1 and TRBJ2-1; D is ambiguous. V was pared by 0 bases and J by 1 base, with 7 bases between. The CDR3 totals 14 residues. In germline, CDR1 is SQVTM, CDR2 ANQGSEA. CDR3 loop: CSVEDFRSYNEQFF. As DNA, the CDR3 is TGCAGCGTTGAAGACTTTCGTTCCTACAATGAGCAGTTCTTC.

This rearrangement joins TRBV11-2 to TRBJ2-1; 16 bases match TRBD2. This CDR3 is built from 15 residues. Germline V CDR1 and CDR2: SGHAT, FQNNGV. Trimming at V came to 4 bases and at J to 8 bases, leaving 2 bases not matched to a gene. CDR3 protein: CASSSGLAGGYEQFF. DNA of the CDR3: TGTGCCAGCAGCTCGGGACTAGCGGGGGGGTATGAGCAGTTCTTC.

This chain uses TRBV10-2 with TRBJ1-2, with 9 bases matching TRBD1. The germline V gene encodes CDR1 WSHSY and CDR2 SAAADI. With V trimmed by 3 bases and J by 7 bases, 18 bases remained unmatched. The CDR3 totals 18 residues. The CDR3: CASSDGFEGTGRLRGYTF. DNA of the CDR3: TGCGCCAGCAGTGATGGGTTTGAGGGGACAGGGAGACTTCGTGGCTACACCTTC.

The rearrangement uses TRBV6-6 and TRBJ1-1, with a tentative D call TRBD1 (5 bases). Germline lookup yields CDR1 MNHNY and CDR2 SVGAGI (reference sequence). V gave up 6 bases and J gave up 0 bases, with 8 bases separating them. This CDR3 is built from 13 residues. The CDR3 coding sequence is TGTGCCAGCAGGGCAGGGTTGAACACTGAAGCTTTCTTT. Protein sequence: CASRAGLNTEAFF.